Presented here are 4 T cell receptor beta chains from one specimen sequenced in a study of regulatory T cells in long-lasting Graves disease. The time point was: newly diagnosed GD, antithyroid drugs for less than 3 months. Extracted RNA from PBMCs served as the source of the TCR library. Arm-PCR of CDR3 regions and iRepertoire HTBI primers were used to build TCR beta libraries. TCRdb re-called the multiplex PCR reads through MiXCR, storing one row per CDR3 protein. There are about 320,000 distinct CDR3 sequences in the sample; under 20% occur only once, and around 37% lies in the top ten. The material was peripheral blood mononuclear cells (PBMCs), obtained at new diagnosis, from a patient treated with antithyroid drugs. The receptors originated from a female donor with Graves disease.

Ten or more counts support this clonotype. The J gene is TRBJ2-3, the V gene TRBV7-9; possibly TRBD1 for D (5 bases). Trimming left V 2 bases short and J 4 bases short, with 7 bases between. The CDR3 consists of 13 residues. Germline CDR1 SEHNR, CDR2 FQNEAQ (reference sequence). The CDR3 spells CASSLPTADTQYF. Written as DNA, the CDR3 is TGTGCCAGCAGCTTACCGACAGCAGATACGCAGTATTTT.

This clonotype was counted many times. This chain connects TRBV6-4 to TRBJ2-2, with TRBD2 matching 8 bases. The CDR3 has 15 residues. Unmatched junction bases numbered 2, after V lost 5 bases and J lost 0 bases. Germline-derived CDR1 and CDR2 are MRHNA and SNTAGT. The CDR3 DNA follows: TGTGCCAGCAGTCGACTAGCGTCGAACACCGGGGAGCTGTTTTTT. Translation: CASSRLASNTGELFF.

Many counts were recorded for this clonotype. The CDR3 loop reads CASTPRTIRGNEQFF. The DNA of the CDR3 is TGTGCCAGCACCCCCCGGACGATAAGAGGCAATGAGCAGTTCTTC. The chain couples TRBV12-3 or TRBV12-4 to TRBJ2-1; D is uncertain. The V gene lost 7 bases and the J gene lost 6 bases, with 19 bases spanning the gap. CDR3 length equals 15 residues.

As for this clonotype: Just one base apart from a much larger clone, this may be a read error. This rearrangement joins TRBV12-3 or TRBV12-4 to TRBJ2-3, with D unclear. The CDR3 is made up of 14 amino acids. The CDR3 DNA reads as TGTGCCAGCAGTTCGGTTGTGATTAGAGATACGCGGTATTTT. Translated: CASSSVVIRDTRYF.